Below, 25 T cell receptor beta chains from the same sample are listed, as sequenced in a study of metastatic and nonmetastatic thyroid tumors. No treatment of any kind had been given to any patient before thyroid surgery. With MiXCR, TCRdb called clones anew from the PCR reads. This table holds about 93,000 clones, roughly 13% found once. Sequenced input: blood. The origin of the receptors is a female donor with papillary thyroid cancer or a benign thyroid nodule (not recorded which). Some clones in this sample may be carry-over from other donors' samples.

V and J are TRBV19 and TRBJ1-2; TRBD1 is a possible D gene (5 bases). V gave up 2 bases and J gave up 0 bases, with 16 bases separating them. Germline assignment: CDR1 LNHDA and CDR2 SQIVND (reference sequence). The CDR3 runs 17 residues. The CDR3 sequence is CASSIYSGTESNYGYTF. The CDR3 bases are TGTGCCAGTAGTATATACTCGGGGACCGAATCTAACTATGGCTACACCTTC.

This clone occurred many times. CDR3 region: CASSLERDNSPLHF. DNA of the CDR3: TGTGCCAGCAGCTTGGAGAGAGATAATTCACCCCTCCACTTT. The chain combines TRBV5-8 with TRBJ1-6; D gene unclear. CDR3 length: 14 amino acids. Germline-derived CDR1 and CDR2 are SGHTS and YDEGEE. Trimming left V 0 bases short and J 5 bases short, with 6 bases between.

This clone was found many times. The chain employs TRBV7-2 and TRBJ2-5; 8 bases are shared with TRBD2. Germline assignment: CDR1 SGHTA and CDR2 FQGNSA. This CDR3 has 15 residues. The V and J ends lost 5 bases and 5 bases, in that order; junction bases with no gene match: 10. CDR3 loop: CASSPSVGRAETQYF. The CDR3, as DNA: TGTGCCAGCAGCCCCTCGGTCGGGAGGGCGGAGACCCAGTACTTC.

This clone showed up just a few times. The chain joins TRBV5-4 to TRBJ2-1; 10 bases align to TRBD2. Looked up from germline, CDR1 is SGHNT and CDR2 is YYREEE (reference sequence). This CDR3 comprises 15 residues. V dropped 2 bases and J dropped 9; count of bases not matched to a gene: 8. The CDR3: CASSLSLAGVAEQFF. The DNA for the CDR3 is TGTGCCAGCAGCTTAAGCCTAGCGGGAGTAGCTGAGCAGTTCTTC.

The chain combines TRBV11-2 with TRBJ2-1; D gene uncertain. The CDR3 totals 15 residues. The germline CDR1 and CDR2 sequences are SGHAT and FQNNGV. The V and J ends lost 1 base and 0 bases respectively, with 7 bases between them. As DNA, the CDR3 is TGTGCCAGCAGCTTAGTAGTAAGCTCCTACAATGAGCAGTTCTTC. The encoded protein is CASSLVVSSYNEQFF.

This clone was counted a single time. A read error may be the cause here, since a much bigger clone is one base away. The chain joins TRBV18 to TRBJ1-1; D remains unclear. The V gene's germline CDR1 is KGHSH and CDR2 LQKENI. V was trimmed by 2 bases and J by 0 bases, leaving 13 bases between them. The CDR3 is 16 residues long. CDR3: CASSPVVRGLNTEAFF. CDR3 sequence (DNA): TGTGCCAGCTCACCAGTGGTCCGAGGGCTGAACACTGAAGCTTTCTTT.

Points on this clone: Given the absence of the conserved phenylalanine or tryptophan at the CDR3 end, a read error is likely. This rearrangement joins TRBV30 to TRBJ1-2; D possibly corresponds to TRBD1 (6 bases). The germline V gene has CDR1 GTSNPN and CDR2 SVGIG (reference sequence). The CDR3 is made up of 16 amino acids. V was clipped by 3 bases and J by 2 bases, with 19 bases between them. The CDR3 loop is CAWRLGGQGTNYGYTS. The CDR3, as DNA: TGTGCCTGGAGGCTTGGGGGGCAGGGCACGAACTATGGCTACACCTCC.

This clone appeared many times. The chain employs TRBV6-1 and TRBJ2-6, with no clear D. With 7 bases removed from V and 2 bases from J, the gap between germline ends came to 18 bases. CDR1 is MNHNS, CDR2 SASEGT, per germline. The CDR3 is 17 residues long. The CDR3 nucleotides read TGTGCCAGCACCAGGCAGCACTTAAGCGCTGGGGCCAACGTCCTGACTTTC. Encoded protein: CASTRQHLSAGANVLTF.

This clone occurred many times. A read error may account for a junction end that differs from germline. Other DNA sequences of this sample code for an identical CDR3. This chain links TRBV19 with TRBJ1-5; D gene unclear. Germline CDR1 and CDR2: LNHDA and SQIVND (reference sequence). The CDR3 is 9 amino acids. CDR3 nucleotides: TGCGCCGCGGGTCAGCCCCAGCATTTT. This translates into CAAGQPQHF.

The count of this clone is one. V usage is TRBV2 and J usage is TRBJ1-3; a possible D gene is TRBD1 (5 bases). The V and J ends lost 7 bases and 0 bases respectively, with 16 bases between them. The CDR3 totals 16 residues. Germline loops: CDR1 SNHLY, CDR2 FYNNEI. CDR3 loop: CASIGGAGNSGNTIYF. CDR3 nucleotides: TGTGCCAGCATCGGCGGGGCTGGGAACTCTGGAAACACCATATATTTT.

In this sample, this clone turned up many times. The CDR3 DNA reads TGTGCCAGCAGACGACTTGATAATTCACCCCTCCACTTT. It specifies CASRRLDNSPLHF. The rearrangement links TRBV6-1 to TRBJ1-6; no reliable D call. The germline gives CDR1 MNHNS, CDR2 SASEGT. Trimming took off 6 bases at V and 5 bases at J, with 8 bases between the two ends. The CDR3 is 13 residues long.

This clone has a handful of counts. This clone may be a read error of a much larger clone one base away. Since the CDR3 does not end with the conserved phenylalanine or tryptophan, this likely comes from a read error. The chain recombines TRBV6-2 or TRBV6-3 with TRBJ2-4; TRBD2 aligns across 14 bases. J gave up 8 bases and V 6 bases, and 15 bases lay outside the gene matches. This CDR3 is built from 18 residues. Germline assignment: CDR1 MNHEY and CDR2 SVGEGT. The CDR3 nucleotides read TGTGCCAGCAGCCGTCCACCCGGGACTAGCGGGAGTGGTTACATTCAGTACCTC. It encodes CASSRPPGTSGSGYIQYL.

Many counts were recorded for this clone. V gene TRBV5-1 combines with J gene TRBJ2-1, with 11 nucleotides matching TRBD2. The CDR3 sequence is 14 residues long. Looked up from germline, CDR1 is SGHRS and CDR2 is YFSETQ. The ends lost 3 bases at V and 5 bases at J; junction bases unmatched: 1. The DNA of the CDR3 is TGCGCCAGCAGCTCGGGACTAGCGGACAATGAGCAGTTCTTC. Translation: CASSSGLADNEQFF.

This clone was counted ten times or more. The CDR3 DNA sequence: TGTGCCACCCAAGGGGGGGGGAACACTGAAGCTTTCTTT. Translating it yields CATQGGGNTEAFF. This chain joins TRBV28 and TRBJ1-1, with TRBD1 as a possible D gene (6 bases). V dropped 10 bases and J dropped 1 base, with 13 bases sitting between them. CDR1 is MDHEN and CDR2 is SYDVKM in the germline V gene. The CDR3 loop spans 13 amino acids.

This clone was detected only a few times. This sequence may be a read error, since a much larger clone differs from it by one base. Other DNA sequences in this specimen translate into the identical CDR3. The rearrangement uses TRBV5-1 and TRBJ1-1, with TRBD1 matching over 8 bases. The CDR3 loop spans 18 amino acids. Germline V CDR1 and CDR2: SGHRS, YFSETQ. The J segment lost 0 bases and the V segment lost 4 bases, leaving 14 bases of the junction unmatched. The CDR3 region is CASSLAPTGGRMNTEAFF. CDR3 in DNA: TGCGCCAGCAGCCTGGCCCCCACAGGGGGTAGGATGAACACTGAAGCTTTCTTT.

This clone has a count of ten or more. This chain connects TRBV20-1 to TRBJ2-2; 9 nucleotides match TRBD1. The CDR3 consists of 19 residues. Germline loops: CDR1 DFQATT, CDR2 SNEGSKA (reference sequence). J lost 9 bases, V lost 7 bases, and 27 bases had no gene match. CDR3 coding DNA: TGCAGTGTTTCGACCCGGGACAGGGTTATGCTAGTCGATTTCTGGGAGCTGTTTTTT. It translates to CSVSTRDRVMLVDFWELFF.

This clone was detected a few times. This could be a read error, since a much larger clone is one nucleotide away. The chain joins TRBV28 to TRBJ2-1, with D hard to call. With 5 bases removed from V and 9 bases from J, the gap between germline ends came to 14 bases. Per the germline V gene, CDR1 is MDHEN and CDR2 is SYDVKM. The CDR3 covers 13 residues. The CDR3 is CASSTNKPVEQFF. CDR3 in DNA: TGTGCCAGCAGTACCAATAAACCGGTTGAGCAGTTCTTC.

This chain connects TRBV11-2 to TRBJ2-7, with 16 nucleotides matching TRBD2. Unmatched junction bases numbered 7, after V lost 5 bases and J lost 0 bases. The germline CDR1 and CDR2 sequences are SGHAT and FQNNGV. The CDR3 spans 18 residues. The CDR3 loop reads CASSLGGLAGGFSYEQYF. In DNA form, the CDR3 reads TGTGCCAGCAGCCTAGGGGGACTAGCGGGAGGGTTCTCCTACGAGCAGTACTTC.

This clone was observed at least ten times. The rearrangement uses TRBV6-6 and TRBJ1-1, with 8 bases that match TRBD1. Germline V gene lookup returns CDR1 MNHNY and CDR2 SVGAGI (reference sequence). The V gene end was trimmed by 3 bases and the J gene end by 7 bases; junction bases not matched to a gene: 16. CDR3 length equals 17 residues. The CDR3 nucleotides are TGTGCCAGCAGTTATCTCCACCATCCGGACAGGGCGGATGAAGCTTTCTTT. Translation: CASSYLHHPDRADEAFF.

This clone appeared a few times. This clone may be a read error of a much larger clone one base away. Other nucleotide sequences from this sample produce the same CDR3. The CDR3 sequence is CASSLEVRELFF. The CDR3 nucleotides are TGTGCCAGCAGTCTAGAGGTTAGGGAGCTGTTTTTT. The rearrangement links TRBV12-3 or TRBV12-4 to TRBJ2-2; D is ambiguous. The CDR3 covers 12 residues. Trimming shortened V by 5 bases and J by 9 bases, and 10 bases separated the two germline ends.

This clone was seen repeatedly, ten times or more. The rearrangement uses TRBV7-9 and TRBJ2-4; TRBD1 matches 8 bases. The CDR3 runs to 15 residues. V shed 5 bases, J shed 6 bases, and the junction held 9 bases outside the gene matches. Germline CDR1 and CDR2: SEHNR and FQNEAQ (reference sequence). The DNA for the CDR3 is TGTGCCAGCAGCCCGGTTGCGGGACAGGCAAACATTCAGTACTTC. It codes for CASSPVAGQANIQYF.

The rearrangement uses TRBV30 and TRBJ2-2; tentative D call: TRBD2 (5 bases). Germline V gene lookup returns CDR1 GTSNPN and CDR2 SVGIG (reference sequence). Deletions cut 0 bases from V and 4 bases from J, with 9 bases between. CDR3 length equals 14 residues. The CDR3 coding sequence is TGTGCCTGGAGTGTAGGACTCTTCACCGGGGAGCTGTTTTTT. This sequence encodes CAWSVGLFTGELFF. Full variable domain (outside the CDR3, taken from reference TRBV30 and TRBJ2-2): SQTIHQWPATLVQPVGSPLSLECTVEGTSNPNLYWYRQAAGRGLQLLFYSVGIGQISSEVPQNLSASRPQDRQFILSSKKLLLSDSGFYLCAWSVGLFTGELFFGEGSRLTVL.

This clone occurred many times. The rearrangement links TRBV25-1 to TRBJ1-6; the D gene is possibly TRBD1 (5 bases). The CDR3 is 13 amino acids. Trimming removed 3 bases at V and 13 bases at J, with 13 bases between. Germline CDR1 is MGHDK and CDR2 is SYGVNS. CDR3 in amino acids: CASSDRTNEPLHF. The CDR3 region has the DNA TGTGCCAGCAGTGACAGGACAAATGAGCCCCTCCACTTT.

This clone was detected many times. V and J are TRBV27 and TRBJ1-2; possible D gene TRBD1, 6 bases. Germline CDR1 MNHEY, CDR2 SMNVEV (reference sequence). CDR3 size: 17 residues. V was clipped by 5 bases and J by 3 bases, with 22 bases between them. CDR3 coding DNA: TGTGCCAGCAGTAGGGATTCAGGGGCGCCCTCCTACTATGGCTACACCTTC. Translating gives CASSRDSGAPSYYGYTF.

This clone has at least ten counts. This chain joins TRBV5-1 and TRBJ1-1; no definite D call. There are 15 residues in the CDR3. Trimming removed 7 bases from V and 0 bases from J, with 16 bases in between. Germline V gene data show CDR1 as SGHRS and CDR2 as YFSETQ. This CDR3 reads CASFPSAGLNTEAFF. The CDR3 DNA follows: TGCGCCAGCTTCCCCTCGGCGGGGTTGAACACTGAAGCTTTCTTT. Combining the CDR3 with reference TRBV5-1 and TRBJ1-1 gives the whole variable domain KAGVTQTPRYLIKTRGQQVTLSCSPISGHRSVSWYQQTPGQGLQFLFEYFSETQRNKGNFPGRFSGRQFSNSRSEMNVSTLELGDSALYLCASFPSAGLNTEAFFGQGTRLTVV.